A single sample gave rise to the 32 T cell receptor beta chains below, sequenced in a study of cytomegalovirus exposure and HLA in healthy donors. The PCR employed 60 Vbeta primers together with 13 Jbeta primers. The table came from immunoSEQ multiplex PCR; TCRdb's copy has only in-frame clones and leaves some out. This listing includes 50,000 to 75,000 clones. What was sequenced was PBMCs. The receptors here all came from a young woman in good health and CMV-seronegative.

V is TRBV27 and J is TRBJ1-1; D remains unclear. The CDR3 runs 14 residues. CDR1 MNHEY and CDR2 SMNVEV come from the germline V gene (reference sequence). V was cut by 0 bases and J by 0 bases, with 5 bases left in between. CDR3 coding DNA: TGTGCCAGCAGTTTATCCGGGGTGAACACTGAAGCTTTCTTT. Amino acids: CASSLSGVNTEAFF.

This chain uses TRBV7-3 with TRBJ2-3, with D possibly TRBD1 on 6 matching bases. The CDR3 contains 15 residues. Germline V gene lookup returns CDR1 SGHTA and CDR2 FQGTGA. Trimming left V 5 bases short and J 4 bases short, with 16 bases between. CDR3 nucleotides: TGTGCCAGCAGCCCAGGGGCTAGCTGGGCAGATACGCAGTATTTT. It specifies CASSPGASWADTQYF.

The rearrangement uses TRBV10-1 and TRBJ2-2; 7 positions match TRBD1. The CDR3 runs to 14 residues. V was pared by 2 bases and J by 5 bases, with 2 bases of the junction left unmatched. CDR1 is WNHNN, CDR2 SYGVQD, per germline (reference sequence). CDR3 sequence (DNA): TGCGCCAGCAGTGAGACAGGGGAAACCGGGGAGCTGTTTTTT. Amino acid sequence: CASSETGETGELFF.

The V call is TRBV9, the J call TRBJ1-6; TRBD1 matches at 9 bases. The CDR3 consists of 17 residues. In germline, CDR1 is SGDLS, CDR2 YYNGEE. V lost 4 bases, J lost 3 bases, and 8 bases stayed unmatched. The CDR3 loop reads CASSLTGGLFYNSPLHF. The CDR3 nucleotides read TGTGCCAGCAGCCTTACAGGGGGCCTTTTCTATAATTCACCCCTCCACTTT.

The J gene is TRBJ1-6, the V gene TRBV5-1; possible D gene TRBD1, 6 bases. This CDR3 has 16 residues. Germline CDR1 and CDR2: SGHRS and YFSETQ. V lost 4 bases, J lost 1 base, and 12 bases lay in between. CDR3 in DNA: TGCGCCAGCAGCCCCTCTACAGGGTCCTATAATTCACCCCTCCACTTT. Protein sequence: CASSPSTGSYNSPLHF.

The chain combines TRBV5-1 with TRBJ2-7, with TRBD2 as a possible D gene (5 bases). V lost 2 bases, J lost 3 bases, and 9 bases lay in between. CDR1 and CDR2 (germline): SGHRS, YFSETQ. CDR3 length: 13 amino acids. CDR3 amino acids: CASSFGLIYEQYF. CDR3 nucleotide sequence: TGCGCCAGCAGCTTCGGACTGATCTACGAGCAGTACTTC.

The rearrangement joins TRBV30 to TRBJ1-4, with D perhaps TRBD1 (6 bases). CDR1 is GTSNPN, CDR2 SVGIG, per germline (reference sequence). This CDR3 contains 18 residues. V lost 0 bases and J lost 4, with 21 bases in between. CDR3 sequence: CAWSVLGGARKINEKLFF. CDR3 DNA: TGTGCCTGGAGTGTACTAGGGGGGGCGCGGAAAATTAATGAAAAACTGTTTTTT.

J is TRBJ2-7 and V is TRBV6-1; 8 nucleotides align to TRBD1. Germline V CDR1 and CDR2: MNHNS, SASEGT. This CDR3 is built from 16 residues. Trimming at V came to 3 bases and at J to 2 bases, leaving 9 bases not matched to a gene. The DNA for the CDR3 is TGTGCCAGCAGTGACGCCGGCAGGGGGCATCCCTACGAGCAGTACTTC. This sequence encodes CASSDAGRGHPYEQYF.

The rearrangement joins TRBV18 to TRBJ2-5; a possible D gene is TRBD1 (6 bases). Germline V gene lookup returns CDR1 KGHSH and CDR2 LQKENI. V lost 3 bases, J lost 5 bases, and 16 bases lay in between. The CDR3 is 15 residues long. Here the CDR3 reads CASSPPGAQGETQYF. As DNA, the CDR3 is TGTGCCAGCTCACCCCCCGGGGCGCAGGGGGAGACCCAGTACTTC.

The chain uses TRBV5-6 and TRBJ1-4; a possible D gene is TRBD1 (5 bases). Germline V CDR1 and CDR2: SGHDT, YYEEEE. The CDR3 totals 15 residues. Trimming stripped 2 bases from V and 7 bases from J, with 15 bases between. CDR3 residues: CASSLRSHGAEKLFF. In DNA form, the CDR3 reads TGTGCCAGCAGCTTAAGGTCCCATGGGGCTGAAAAACTGTTTTTT.

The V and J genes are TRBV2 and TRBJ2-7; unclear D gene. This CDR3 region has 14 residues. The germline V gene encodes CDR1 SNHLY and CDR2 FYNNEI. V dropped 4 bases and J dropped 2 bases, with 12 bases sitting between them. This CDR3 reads CASSVRRNAYEQYF. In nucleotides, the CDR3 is TGTGCCAGCAGTGTTAGGCGGAACGCCTACGAGCAGTACTTC.

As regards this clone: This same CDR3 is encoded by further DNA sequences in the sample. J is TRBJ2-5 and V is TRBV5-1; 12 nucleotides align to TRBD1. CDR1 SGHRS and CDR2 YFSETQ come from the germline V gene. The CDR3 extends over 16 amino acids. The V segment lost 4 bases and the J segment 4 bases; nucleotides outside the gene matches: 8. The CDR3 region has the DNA TGCGCCAGCAGCCCGCTGGGACAGGGGGCAGGAGAGACCCAGTACTTC. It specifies CASSPLGQGAGETQYF.

The CDR3 region has the DNA TGTGCCAGCAGCCAAGACCTTTTCCTAGCGGGGTCTTCCAGGACCGGGGAGCTGTTTTTT. Its protein product is CASSQDLFLAGSSRTGELFF. The chain uses TRBV4-2 and TRBJ2-2; 9 nucleotides agree with TRBD2. The CDR3 length is 20 residues. CDR1 and CDR2 (germline): LGHNA, YNFKEQ. The V and J ends lost 0 bases and 5 bases, in that order; junction bases with no gene match: 16.

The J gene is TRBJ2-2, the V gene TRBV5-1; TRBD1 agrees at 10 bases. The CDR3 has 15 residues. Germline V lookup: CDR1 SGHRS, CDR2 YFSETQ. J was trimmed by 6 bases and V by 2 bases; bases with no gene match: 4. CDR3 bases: TGCGCCAGCAGCTTCAGACAGGGGGCGGCCGGGGAGCTGTTTTTT. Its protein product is CASSFRQGAAGELFF.

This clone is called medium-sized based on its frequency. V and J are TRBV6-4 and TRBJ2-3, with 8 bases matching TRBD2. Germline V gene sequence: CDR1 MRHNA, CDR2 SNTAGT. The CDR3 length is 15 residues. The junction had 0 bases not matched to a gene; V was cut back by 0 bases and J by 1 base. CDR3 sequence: CASSDSRGGTDTQYF. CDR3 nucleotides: TGTGCCAGCAGTGACTCGCGGGGGGGCACAGATACGCAGTATTTT.

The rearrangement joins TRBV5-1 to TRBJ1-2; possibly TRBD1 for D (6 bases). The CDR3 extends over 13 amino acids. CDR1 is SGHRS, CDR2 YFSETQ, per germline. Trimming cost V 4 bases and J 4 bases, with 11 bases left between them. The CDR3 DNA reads TGCGCCAGCAGCCAGGGGATCCCCTATGGCTACACCTTC. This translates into CASSQGIPYGYTF.

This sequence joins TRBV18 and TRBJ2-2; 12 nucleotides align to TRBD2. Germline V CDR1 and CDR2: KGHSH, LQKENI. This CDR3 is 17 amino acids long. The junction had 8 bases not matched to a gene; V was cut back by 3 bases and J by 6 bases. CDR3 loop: CASSPRTSGDRAGELFF. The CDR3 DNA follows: TGTGCCAGCTCACCCCGGACTAGCGGGGATCGTGCCGGGGAGCTGTTTTTT.

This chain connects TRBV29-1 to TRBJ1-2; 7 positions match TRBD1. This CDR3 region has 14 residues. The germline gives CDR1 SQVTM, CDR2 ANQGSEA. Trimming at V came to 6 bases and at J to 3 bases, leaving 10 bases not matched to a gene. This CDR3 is CSVDRDGTDYGYTF. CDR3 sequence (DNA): TGCAGCGTGGACCGTGATGGGACAGACTATGGCTACACCTTC.

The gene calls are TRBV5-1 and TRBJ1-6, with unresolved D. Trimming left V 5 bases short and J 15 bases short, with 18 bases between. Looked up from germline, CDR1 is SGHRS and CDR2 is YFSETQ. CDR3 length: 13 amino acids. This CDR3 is CASRPDPGELLHF. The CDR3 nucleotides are TGCGCCAGCAGACCTGACCCCGGGGAACTCCTCCACTTT.

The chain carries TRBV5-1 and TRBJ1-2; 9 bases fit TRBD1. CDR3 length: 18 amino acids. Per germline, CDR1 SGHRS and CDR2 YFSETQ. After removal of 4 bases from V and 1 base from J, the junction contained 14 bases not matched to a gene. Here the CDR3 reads CASSRSGTTGGSNYGYTF. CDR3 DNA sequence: TGCGCCAGCAGCCGCTCCGGAACCACAGGGGGCAGTAACTATGGCTACACCTTC.

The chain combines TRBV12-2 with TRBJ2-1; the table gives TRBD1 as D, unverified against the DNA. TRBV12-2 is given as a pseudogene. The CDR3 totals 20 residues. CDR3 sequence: CASRLGDRPGTGKGSNEQFF. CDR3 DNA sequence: TGTGCAAGTCGCTTAGGAGACCGTCCCGGGACAGGGAAAGGAAGCAATGAGCAGTTCTTC.

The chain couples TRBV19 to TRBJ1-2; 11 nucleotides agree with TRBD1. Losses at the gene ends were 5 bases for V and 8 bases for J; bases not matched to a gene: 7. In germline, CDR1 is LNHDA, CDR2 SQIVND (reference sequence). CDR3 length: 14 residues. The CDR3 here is CASSLPGQGGGYTF. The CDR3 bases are TGTGCCAGTAGTCTCCCGGGACAGGGGGGCGGCTACACCTTC.

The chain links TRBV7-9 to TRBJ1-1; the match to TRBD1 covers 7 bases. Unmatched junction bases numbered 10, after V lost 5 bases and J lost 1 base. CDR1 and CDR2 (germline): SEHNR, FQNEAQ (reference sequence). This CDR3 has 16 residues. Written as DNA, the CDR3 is TGTGCCAGCAGCCCCACAGGGGAAGGAAGGAACACTGAAGCTTTCTTT. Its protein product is CASSPTGEGRNTEAFF.

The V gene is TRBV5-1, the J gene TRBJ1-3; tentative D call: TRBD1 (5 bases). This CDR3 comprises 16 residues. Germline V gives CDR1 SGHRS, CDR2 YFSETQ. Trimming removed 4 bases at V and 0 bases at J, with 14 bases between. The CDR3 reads CASSTGGSSSGNTIYF. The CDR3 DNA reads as TGCGCCAGCAGCACGGGGGGTAGTAGCTCTGGAAACACCATATATTTT.

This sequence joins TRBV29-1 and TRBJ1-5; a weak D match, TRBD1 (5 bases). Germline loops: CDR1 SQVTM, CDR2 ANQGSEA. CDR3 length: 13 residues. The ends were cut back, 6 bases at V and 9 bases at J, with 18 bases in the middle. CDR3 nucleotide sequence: TGCAGCGTCGTCTGGGGGGTCGCGGGGCCCCAGCATTTT. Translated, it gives CSVVWGVAGPQHF.

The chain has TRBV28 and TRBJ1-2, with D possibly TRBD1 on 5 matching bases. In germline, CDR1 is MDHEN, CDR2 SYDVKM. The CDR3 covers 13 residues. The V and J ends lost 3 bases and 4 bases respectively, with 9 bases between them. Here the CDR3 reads CASSFMGPYGYTF. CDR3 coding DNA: TGTGCCAGCAGTTTCATGGGGCCCTATGGCTACACCTTC.

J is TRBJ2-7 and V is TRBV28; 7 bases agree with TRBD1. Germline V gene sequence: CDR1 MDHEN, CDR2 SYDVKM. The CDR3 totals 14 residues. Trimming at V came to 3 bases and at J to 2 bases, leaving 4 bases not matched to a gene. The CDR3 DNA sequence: TGTGCCAGCAGTTTCGCAGGGGGTACCTACGAGCAGTACTTC. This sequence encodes CASSFAGGTYEQYF.

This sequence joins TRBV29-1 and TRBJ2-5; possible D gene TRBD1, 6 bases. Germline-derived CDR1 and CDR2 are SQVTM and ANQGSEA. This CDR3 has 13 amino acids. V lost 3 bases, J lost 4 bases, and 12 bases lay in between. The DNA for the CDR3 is TGCAGCGTTGAGAAGTCCAGGGGAGAGACCCAGTACTTC. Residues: CSVEKSRGETQYF. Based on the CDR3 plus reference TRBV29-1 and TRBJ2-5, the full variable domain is SAVISQKPSRDICQRGTSLTIQCQVDSQVTMMFWYRQQPGQSLTLIATANQGSEATYESGFVIDKFPISRPNLTFSTLTVSNMSPEDSSIYLCSVEKSRGETQYFGPGTRLLVL.

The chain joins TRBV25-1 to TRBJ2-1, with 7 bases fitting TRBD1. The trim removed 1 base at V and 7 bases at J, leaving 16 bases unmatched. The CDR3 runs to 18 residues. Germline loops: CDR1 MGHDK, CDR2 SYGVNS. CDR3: CASSESPMTGNSVNEQFF. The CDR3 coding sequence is TGTGCCAGCAGTGAATCCCCCATGACAGGGAACAGTGTAAATGAGCAGTTCTTC.

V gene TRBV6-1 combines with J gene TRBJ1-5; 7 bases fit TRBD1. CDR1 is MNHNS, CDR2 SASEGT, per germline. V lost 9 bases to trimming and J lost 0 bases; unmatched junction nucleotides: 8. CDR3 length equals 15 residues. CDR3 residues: CASKPGQHSNQPQHF. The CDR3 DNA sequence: TGTGCCAGTAAGCCGGGACAGCATAGCAATCAGCCCCAGCATTTT.

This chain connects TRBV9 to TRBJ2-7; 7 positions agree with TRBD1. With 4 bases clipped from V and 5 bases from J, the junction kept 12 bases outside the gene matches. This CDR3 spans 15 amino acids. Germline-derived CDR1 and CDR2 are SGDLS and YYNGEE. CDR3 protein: CASSLGEGARNEQYF. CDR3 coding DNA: TGTGCCAGCAGCCTGGGAGAGGGGGCCCGAAACGAGCAGTACTTC.

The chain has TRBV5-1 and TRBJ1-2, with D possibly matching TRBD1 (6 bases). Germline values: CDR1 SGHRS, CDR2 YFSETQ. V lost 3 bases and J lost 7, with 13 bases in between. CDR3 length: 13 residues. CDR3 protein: CASSSDSSSGYTF. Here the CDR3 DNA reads TGCGCCAGCAGCTCGGACAGTTCATCTGGCTACACCTTC.